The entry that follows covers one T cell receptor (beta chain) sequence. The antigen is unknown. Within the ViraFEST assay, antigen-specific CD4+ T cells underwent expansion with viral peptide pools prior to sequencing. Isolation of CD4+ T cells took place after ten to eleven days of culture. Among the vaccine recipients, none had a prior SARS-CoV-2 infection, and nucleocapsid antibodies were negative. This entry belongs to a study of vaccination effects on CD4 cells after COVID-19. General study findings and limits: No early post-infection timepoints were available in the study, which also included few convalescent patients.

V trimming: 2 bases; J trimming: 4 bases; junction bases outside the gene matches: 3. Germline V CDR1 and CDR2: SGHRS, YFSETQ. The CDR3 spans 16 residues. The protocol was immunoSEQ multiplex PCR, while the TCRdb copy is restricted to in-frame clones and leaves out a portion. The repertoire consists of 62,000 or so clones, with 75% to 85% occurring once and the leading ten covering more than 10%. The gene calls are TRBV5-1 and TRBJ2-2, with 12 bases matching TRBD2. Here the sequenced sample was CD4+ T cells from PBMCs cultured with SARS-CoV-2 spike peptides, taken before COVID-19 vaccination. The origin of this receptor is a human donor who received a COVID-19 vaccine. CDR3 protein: CASSFKLAGGTGELFF. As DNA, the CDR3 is TGCGCCAGCAGCTTCAAACTAGCGGGGGGCACCGGGGAGCTGTTTTTT.